Reported below is one T cell receptor (beta chain). The junction does not match germline at one end; this may be a read error. The CDR3 runs 16 residues. CDR1 and CDR2 from the germline V gene are SGHVS and FNYEAQ. This entry belongs to a study of graft-versus-host responses after intestinal transplantation. Study-level information: Anti-thymocyte globulin served as induction for all recipients, who then took tacrolimus and steroids for two to three years.

The assay was immunoSEQ multiplex PCR, and TCRdb's table has in-frame clones only and misses some. Of about 15,000 clones listed, about 34% are singletons. Findings and limits, study-wide: In patients with graft-donor T cell macrochimerism, allograft graft-versus-host to host-versus-graft clonal ratios were high. The authors found GvH clones in recipient marrow, some appearing first in ileum or blood.

The gene calls are TRBV7-6 and TRBJ2-1; 13 nucleotides align to TRBD2. This receptor was obtained from a human patient who received an intestinal transplant. Sequences were derived from alloreactive CD4+ T cells from a mixed lymphocyte reaction culture, sampled before intestinal transplant. Specified subset: CFSE-low proliferating T cells sorted from roughly 6-day pre-transplant mixed lymphocyte reaction (GvH or HvG direction). CDR3 in DNA: TGTGCCAGCAGCCTAGCAAGAACTAGCGGGAGGGATGAGCAGTTCTTC. It specifies CASSLARTSGRDEQFF. Variable domain in full (rest from reference TRBV7-6 and TRBJ2-1): GAGVSQSPRYKVTKRGQDVALRCDPISGHVSLYWYRQALGQGPEFLTYFNYEAQQDKSGLPNDRFSAERPEGSISTLTIQRTEQRDSAMYRCASSLARTSGRDEQFFGPGTRLTVL.